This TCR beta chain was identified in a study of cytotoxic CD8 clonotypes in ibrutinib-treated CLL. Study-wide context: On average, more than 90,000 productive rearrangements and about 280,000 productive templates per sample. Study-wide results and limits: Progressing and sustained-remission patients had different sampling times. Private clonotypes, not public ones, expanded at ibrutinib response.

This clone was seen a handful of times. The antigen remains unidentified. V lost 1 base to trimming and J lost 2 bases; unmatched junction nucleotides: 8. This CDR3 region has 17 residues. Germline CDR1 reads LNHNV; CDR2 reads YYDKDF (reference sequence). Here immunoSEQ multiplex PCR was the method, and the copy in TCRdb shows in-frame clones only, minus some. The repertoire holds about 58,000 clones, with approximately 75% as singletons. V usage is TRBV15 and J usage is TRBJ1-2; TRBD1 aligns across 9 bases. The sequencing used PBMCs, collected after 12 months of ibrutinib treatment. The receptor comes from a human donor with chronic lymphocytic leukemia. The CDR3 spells CATSRGALGTGNYGYTF. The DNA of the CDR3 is TGTGCCACCAGCAGAGGAGCCCTCGGGACAGGGAACTATGGCTACACCTTC.